These T cell receptor beta chains were read from a single sample in a study of T cells in localized non-small cell lung cancer. Using immunoSEQ multiplex PCR, the repertoire was profiled, and TCRdb retains in-frame clones only, with some absent. The sample shows 45,000 to 60,000 clones, 86% of them seen only once. The specimen was PBMCs, collected before any cancer treatment. The receptors originated from a man between 35 and 75 years old with stage II lung adenocarcinoma. Each CDR3 is given with its conserved first and last residue. D genes are given only for firm matches. Expanded clones get a size class; other rows say once, few or many, or leave the size out.

J gene	D gene	V gene	clone size	CDR3 DNA	CDR3 protein
TRBJ1-1	-	TRBV9	once	TGTGCCAGCAGCCCGCAGTGGGGGGCGAAAACTGAAGCTTTCTTT	CASSPQWGAKTEAFF
TRBJ1-1	TRBD1	TRBV5-1	-	TGCGCCAGCAGCCCACCGGGACAGGCCCGGGCTTTCTTT	CASSPPGQARAFF
TRBJ1-5	-	TRBV30	-	TGTGCCTGGAGTGTACGAGGGAATCAGCCCCAGCATTTT	CAWSVRGNQPQHF
TRBJ1-5	-	TRBV6-5	-	TGTGCCAGCAGTTACGGCGGGAATCAGCCCCAGCATTTT	CASSYGGNQPQHF
TRBJ1-4	-	TRBV5-5	-	TGTGCCAGCAGCCCAGTCGCCGGACAGCAGAATGAAAAACTGTTTTTT	CASSPVAGQQNEKLFF
TRBJ2-5	TRBD2	TRBV28	once	TGTGCCAGCAGTCTAGCGGGGGGACAAGAGACCCAGTACTTC	CASSLAGGQETQYF
TRBJ1-6	-	TRBV27	-	TGTGCCAGCAGTTTGACGCGGGGGCTCGGTAATTCACCCCTCCACTTT	CASSLTRGLGNSPLHF
TRBJ2-1	-	TRBV15	-	TGTGCCACCAGCAGAGAGCGGTTGAGCTCCTACAATGAGCAGTTCTTC	CATSRERLSSYNEQFF
TRBJ2-6	-	TRBV25-1	-	TGTGCCAGCAGTGACGGGGGCCACTCTGGGGCCAACGTCCTGACTTTC	CASSDGGHSGANVLTF
TRBJ1-1	-	TRBV15	-	TGTGCCACCAGCAGAGATCTAGGCAGAGGAACTGAAGCTTTCTTT	CATSRDLGRGTEAFF
TRBJ2-6	TRBD1	TRBV5-1	-	TGCGCCAGCAGCTGGCCGGGACAGGGTGGAGAAGGGGCCAACGTCCTGACTTTC	CASSWPGQGGEGANVLTF
TRBJ2-5	TRBD2	TRBV15	-	TGTGCCACCAGCAGATTTAGTTTGGGGACAGGACCTAGCGGGGGGAGAGAGACCCAGTACTTC	CATSRFSLGTGPSGGRETQYF
TRBJ2-1	TRBD2	TRBV7-9	-	TGTGCCAGCAGCCCCCTAGCGGGGGGGTTCTACAATGAGCAGTTCTTC	CASSPLAGGFYNEQFF
TRBJ2-5	-	TRBV6-1	once	TGTGCCAGCAGTGAGGGGTGGGAGATGGAGACCCAGTACTTC	CASSEGWEMETQYF
TRBJ2-6	-	TRBV27	-	TGTGCCAGCACCCCGATCGGCGGACTGAGCTCTGGGGCCAACGTCCTGACTTTC	CASTPIGGLSSGANVLTF
TRBJ1-2	-	TRBV4-1	once	TGCGCCAGCAGCCAAGGACGATTGGGGTTACCCCCTCGTAATAATGGCTACACCTTC	CASSQGRLGLPPRNNGYTF
TRBJ2-3	-	TRBV4-1	once	TGCGCCAGCAGCTTGAGGGATACGCAGTATTTT	CASSLRDTQYF
TRBJ1-4	TRBD1	TRBV10-3	-	TGTGCCGCCCGGACAGGCGAAAATGAAAAACTGTTTTTT	CAARTGENEKLFF
TRBJ2-2	-	TRBV9	-	TGTGCCAGCAGCGTAGACGAGGGAGCTAACACCGGGGAGCTGTTTTTT	CASSVDEGANTGELFF
TRBJ2-1	-	TRBV7-9	-	TGTGCCAGCAGCTTAGCTTGGCCGGCAGGGCTAAAAGATGAGCAGTTCTTC	CASSLAWPAGLKDEQFF
TRBJ2-1	TRBD2	TRBV30	-	TGTGCCTGGAAACGGGGGAGGGATGAGCAGTTCTTC	CAWKRGRDEQFF
TRBJ1-1	-	TRBV29-1	-	TGCAGCGTTTACCAGGGTGGGGCTGAAGCTTTCTTT	CSVYQGGAEAFF
TRBJ1-4	TRBD1	TRBV6-6	-	TGTGCCAGCACCAAGGACAGGGGAGGTAATGAAAAACTGTTTTTT	CASTKDRGGNEKLFF
TRBJ1-5	-	TRBV27	-	TGTGCCAGCAGTTTGGGGAATAGCAATCAGCCCCAGCATTTT	CASSLGNSNQPQHF
TRBJ2-1	TRBD2	TRBV10-3	few	TGTGCCATCAGTCTACTAGCGGGGGACAATGAGCAGTTCTTC	CAISLLAGDNEQFF
TRBJ1-6	-	TRBV13	-	TGTGCCAGCAGCCTGGGACAAGGGATGGGGAATTCACCCCTCCACTTT	CASSLGQGMGNSPLHF
TRBJ1-2	-	TRBV9	once	TGTGCCAGCAGCGTACCTACGAGGGGCTACACCTTC	CASSVPTRGYTF
TRBJ2-3	TRBD1	TRBV28	-	TGTGCCAGCATCGACCTAGGGACAGCGATGGATACGCAGTATTTT	CASIDLGTAMDTQYF
TRBJ1-1	TRBD1	TRBV5-1	-	TGCGCCAGCAGCCCCCGCCGGGACAGGGACCCGAACACTGAAGCTTTCTTT	CASSPRRDRDPNTEAFF
TRBJ2-1	-	TRBV15	-	TGTGCCACCAGCAGAGACAGGAGCAGGATCGATGAGCAGTTCTTC	CATSRDRSRIDEQFF